The next 16 T cell receptor beta chains were all read from a single sample in a study of T cells expressing NK-cell markers. With the 5' RACE reads reprocessed, TCRdb shows one record per CDR3 protein and no DNA. The listing records 140,000 to 150,000 distinct CDR3 sequences. Sequenced sample: blood T cells: a sorted CD56 or NKG2C T cell subset, CD4+ or CD8+ T cells, or bulk PBMC T cells (not recorded which). The receptor source for this set is a man between 18 and 35 years old in good health.

The chain is built from TRBV7-8 and TRBJ1-5; no DNA is available, so the TRBD1 call from TCRdb remains unchecked. CDR1 is SGHVS and CDR2 is FQNEAQ in the germline V gene. This CDR3 is 15 amino acids long. The CDR3 loop reads CASSPGWGINQPQHF.

J is TRBJ1-1 and V is TRBV7-9. This CDR3 contains 11 residues. CDR1 is SEHNR and CDR2 is FQNEAQ in the germline V gene (reference sequence). Here the CDR3 reads CASSLGLEAFF.

This sequence joins TRBV2 and TRBJ2-2; no DNA is available, so the TRBD2 call from TCRdb remains unchecked. CDR1 and CDR2 from the germline V gene are SNHLY and FYNNEI. The CDR3 contains 13 residues. The CDR3 is CAIFLPSMGELFF.

J is TRBJ1-1 and V is TRBV12-3 or TRBV12-4; checking the TCRdb D call of TRBD1 is not possible without DNA. The length of the CDR3 is 14 residues. CDR3 amino acids: CASGSQGTNTEAFF.

The chain uses TRBV30 and TRBJ2-3; absent DNA, TCRdb's TRBD1 call cannot be checked. The CDR3 sequence is 19 residues long. The V gene's germline CDR1 is GTSNPN and CDR2 SVGIG (reference sequence). This CDR3 is CAGLGAVGRERTSTDTQYF.

The chain combines TRBV9 with TRBJ2-7; TCRdb lists TRBD1, though no DNA is available to test this call. Germline lookup yields CDR1 SGDLS and CDR2 YYNGEE. The CDR3 extends over 12 amino acids. The CDR3 sequence is CASSGSETGQYF.

The rearrangement uses TRBV27 and TRBJ2-1; TCRdb picks TRBD1, but there is no DNA to check that call. The CDR3 contains 14 residues. Looked up from germline, CDR1 is MNHEY and CDR2 is SMNVEV (reference sequence). CDR3 amino acids: CASSPWDNNNEQFF.

This chain connects TRBV6-5 to TRBJ2-7; TCRdb's D call of TRBD2 is untestable without DNA. Germline CDR1 reads MNHEY; CDR2 reads SVGAGI. CDR3 size: 13 residues. CDR3: CASSYSSGGEQYF.

This chain connects TRBV10-3 to TRBJ2-1; without DNA, the TCRdb call of TRBD1 cannot be checked. Germline assignment: CDR1 ENHRY and CDR2 SYGVKD. The CDR3 spans 14 residues. The CDR3 sequence is CAITGGTGDNEQFF.

V is TRBV24-1 and J is TRBJ2-2. In germline, CDR1 is KGHDR, CDR2 SFDVKD. The CDR3 consists of 17 residues. The CDR3 region is CATSDSPVGANTGELFF.

This chain joins TRBV15 and TRBJ2-7; TCRdb picks TRBD2, but there is no DNA to check that call. CDR1 LNHNV and CDR2 YYDKDF come from the germline V gene (reference sequence). This CDR3 region has 15 residues. This CDR3 is CATSSRRGQPYEQYF.

The chain has TRBV11-3 and TRBJ2-7; TCRdb indicates TRBD1, and absent DNA this call remains unverified. CDR1 is SGHNT, CDR2 YENEEA, per germline. This CDR3 spans 13 amino acids. The CDR3 reads CASSPPGGDEQYF.

The chain carries TRBV30 and TRBJ2-7. CDR3 size: 12 residues. CDR1 is GTSNPN, CDR2 SVGIG, per germline (reference sequence). CDR3 protein: CAWSGSTYEQYF.

This chain connects TRBV11-2 to TRBJ1-5; with no DNA, the TCRdb D assignment of TRBD1 cannot be verified. The CDR3 loop spans 15 amino acids. Germline V gene sequence: CDR1 SGHAT, CDR2 FQNNGV. The CDR3 here is CASSFEPGPNQPQHF.

This rearrangement joins TRBV20-1 to TRBJ2-7. The CDR3 runs 13 residues. CDR1 and CDR2 from the germline V gene are DFQATT and SNEGSKA (reference sequence). The CDR3 loop reads CSAPLPSGYEQYF.

The rearrangement uses TRBV4-2 and TRBJ2-1. CDR1 LGHNA and CDR2 YNFKEQ come from the germline V gene. The CDR3 loop spans 13 amino acids. The CDR3 sequence is CASSQGHLNEQFF.